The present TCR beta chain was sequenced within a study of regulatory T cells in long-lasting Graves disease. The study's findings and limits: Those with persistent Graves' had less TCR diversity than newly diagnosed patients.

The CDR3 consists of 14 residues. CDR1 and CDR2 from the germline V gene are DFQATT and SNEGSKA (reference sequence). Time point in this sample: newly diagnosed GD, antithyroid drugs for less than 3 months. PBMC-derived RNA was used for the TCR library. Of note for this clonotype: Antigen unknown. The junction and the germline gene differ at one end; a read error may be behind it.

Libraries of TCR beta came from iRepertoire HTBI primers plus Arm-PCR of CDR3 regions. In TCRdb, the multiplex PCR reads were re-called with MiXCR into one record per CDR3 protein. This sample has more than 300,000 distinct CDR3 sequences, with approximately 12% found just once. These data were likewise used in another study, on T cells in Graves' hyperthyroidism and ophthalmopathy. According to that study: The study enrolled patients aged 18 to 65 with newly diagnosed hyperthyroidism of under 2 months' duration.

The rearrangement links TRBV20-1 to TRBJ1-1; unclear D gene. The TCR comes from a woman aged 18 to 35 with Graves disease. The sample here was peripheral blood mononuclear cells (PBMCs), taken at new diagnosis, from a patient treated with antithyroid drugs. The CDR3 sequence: CSARDLMENTEAFF. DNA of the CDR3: TGCAGTGCTAGAGATTTGATGGAGAACACTGAGGCTTTCTTT.